The text below deals with one TCR beta chain. This CDR3 spans 13 amino acids. V dropped 11 bases and J dropped 0 bases, with 11 bases sitting between them. The germline gives CDR1 SGHTA, CDR2 FQGNSA. Using immunoSEQ multiplex PCR, the repertoire was profiled, and TCRdb retains in-frame clones only, with some absent. The profile covers 350,000 to 500,000 clones, with around nine tenths appearing a single time and less than 1.5% taken by the ten largest. These data originate in a study of blood T cell repertoires in COVID-19. Study information: The cDNA or gDNA used as material had been derived from T cells, B-cell-depleted T cells, or PBMCs.

Source material: PBMCs or T cells enriched from blood (not recorded which). The J gene is TRBJ1-5, the V gene TRBV7-2; D is undetermined. The sequence was obtained from a woman between 18 and 29 years old who had been exposed to COVID-19. The CDR3 here is CAVQSYSNQPQHF. CDR3 coding DNA: TGTGCCGTACAAAGTTATAGCAATCAGCCCCAGCATTTT.